The next 12 T cell receptor beta chains were all read from a single sample in a study of CD8 T cells in Susac syndrome (dated by TCRdb to the late 2010s). The library was built by means of the immunoSEQ multiplex PCR assay. RNA was extracted with the RNeasy kit and about 0.5 to 1 ug was reverse transcribed using random hexamers. TCRdb reworked the public reads: Q25 trimming with fastp, MiXCR clone assembly, productive beta chains retained. A single entry per CDR3 protein holds the most common genes and DNA from its merged rows. In all, the sample holds under 150,000 distinct CDR3 sequences, and 90% to 96% of those were seen once. The ten largest clones represent more than 0.075% of the sample. Sequencing was performed on CD4+ T cells from PBMCs. The receptors shown here come from a human donor with Susac syndrome.

The chain employs TRBV6-2 or TRBV6-3 and TRBJ2-2; D call uncertain. The CDR3 runs 14 residues. Deletions cut 3 bases from V and 1 base from J, with 6 bases between. Germline CDR1 reads MNHEY; CDR2 reads SVGEGT. The CDR3, as DNA: TGTGCCAGCAGTTATAGTCGGAACACCGGGGAGCTGTTTTTT. Protein: CASSYSRNTGELFF.

This clonotype has only a few counts. The chain couples TRBV29-1 to TRBJ2-7; 11 bases agree with TRBD1. Germline trimming cut 7 bases from V and 2 bases from J; bases unmatched to any gene: 4. Germline V gene data show CDR1 as SQVTM and CDR2 as ANQGSEA. There are 13 residues in the CDR3. CDR3 coding DNA: TGCAGCGCCGGACAGGGGGCGGCCTACGAGCAGTACTTC. Translated: CSAGQGAAYEQYF.

This sequence joins TRBV13 and TRBJ2-3, with D perhaps matching TRBD1 (6 bases). The CDR3 is 16 amino acids. The germline V gene encodes CDR1 PRHDT and CDR2 FYEKMQ (reference sequence). With 5 bases removed from V and 2 bases from J, the gap between germline ends came to 17 bases. The CDR3 sequence: CASSPTHDRSTDTQYF. Here the CDR3 DNA reads TGTGCCAGCAGCCCCACTCATGACAGGTCCACAGATACGCAGTATTTT.

The rearrangement uses TRBV2 and TRBJ2-5, with a possible D match to TRBD1 (6 bases). Trimming removed 3 bases at V and 7 bases at J, with 18 bases between. The CDR3 is 15 residues long. In germline, CDR1 is SNHLY, CDR2 FYNNEI. The CDR3 DNA reads TGTGCCAGCAGTGAGGGGGCGAGCCGACGGTCGACCCAGTACTTC. Protein: CASSEGASRRSTQYF.

This rearrangement joins TRBV28 to TRBJ1-2, with a possible D match to TRBD1 (5 bases). This CDR3 contains 13 residues. The germline V gene has CDR1 MDHEN and CDR2 SYDVKM. Deletions cut 2 bases from V and 4 bases from J, with 8 bases between. The CDR3 DNA reads as TGTGCCAGCAGTTTACAGGGTAGCTATGGCTACACCTTC. It encodes CASSLQGSYGYTF.

The chain combines TRBV6-5 with TRBJ2-7; 8 bases map to TRBD1. The CDR3 has 14 residues. J was trimmed by 4 bases and V by 6 bases; bases with no gene match: 8. Germline CDR1 is MNHEY and CDR2 is SVGAGI. CDR3: CASSPDRAKYEQYF. The CDR3 region has the DNA TGTGCCAGCAGCCCGGACAGGGCTAAGTACGAGCAGTACTTC.

This chain connects TRBV6-2 or TRBV6-3 to TRBJ2-7; perhaps TRBD1 as D (5 bases). Trimming left V 0 bases short and J 3 bases short, with 15 bases between. This CDR3 spans 16 amino acids. Germline V lookup: CDR1 MNHEY, CDR2 SVGEGT. CDR3 sequence (DNA): TGTGCCAGCAGTTACTCGAATTCGAGGCAGGGCTACGAGCAGTACTTC. Protein sequence: CASSYSNSRQGYEQYF.

This chain connects TRBV7-2 to TRBJ2-5, with 11 positions matching TRBD2. This CDR3 contains 15 residues. After removal of 5 bases from V and 1 base from J, the junction contained 3 bases not matched to a gene. Per germline, CDR1 SGHTA and CDR2 FQGNSA. The CDR3 sequence: CASSTSGGPQETQYF. Written as DNA, the CDR3 is TGTGCCAGCAGCACTAGCGGGGGCCCCCAAGAGACCCAGTACTTC.

The chain uses TRBV2 and TRBJ1-1; D is perhaps TRBD1 (5 bases). Trimming cost V 7 bases and J 1 base, with 10 bases left between them. The germline V gene encodes CDR1 SNHLY and CDR2 FYNNEI. The CDR3 is 13 amino acids. The CDR3 sequence: CASTQGENTEAFF. The CDR3 nucleotides are TGTGCCAGCACCCAGGGTGAGAACACTGAAGCTTTCTTT.

The V call is TRBV9, the J call TRBJ2-2; D is uncertain. Germline assignment: CDR1 SGDLS and CDR2 YYNGEE. The CDR3 totals 12 residues. Trimming left V 5 bases short and J 2 bases short, with 4 bases between. The CDR3 is CASRRNTGELFF. The CDR3 DNA reads as TGTGCCAGCAGACGTAACACCGGGGAGCTGTTTTTT. The full variable domain, with the rest looked up from reference TRBV9 and TRBJ2-2, is DSGVTQTPKHLITATGQRVTLRCSPRSGDLSVYWYQQSLDQGLQFLIQYYNGEERAKGNILERFSAQQFPDLHSELNLSSLELGDSALYFCASRRNTGELFFGEGSRLTVL.

The V call is TRBV5-1, the J call TRBJ2-7, with D unclear. The V end lost 0 bases, the J end lost 2 bases, and 12 bases lay between the germline ends. This CDR3 region has 15 residues. Germline values: CDR1 SGHRS, CDR2 YFSETQ. The CDR3 spells CASSLGTAQTYEQYF. The DNA of the CDR3 is TGCGCCAGCAGCTTGGGGACGGCTCAAACCTACGAGCAGTACTTC.

The V gene is TRBV29-1, the J gene TRBJ2-5; maybe TRBD2 (5 bases). The CDR3 is 13 amino acids. CDR1 is SQVTM and CDR2 is ANQGSEA in the germline V gene. V lost 6 bases and J lost 6, with 17 bases in between. CDR3: CSVKRRTAQTQYF. CDR3 nucleotides: TGCAGCGTCAAAAGGCGGACTGCCCAGACCCAGTACTTC.